This TCR beta chain was observed in a study of CD8 T cells in ankylosing spondylitis. The study's findings and limits: Significant enrichment of disease-linked clones was reportedly seen in matched ankylosing spondylitis synovial fluid.

With V trimmed by 4 bases and J by 7 bases, 8 bases remained unmatched. The CDR3 extends over 15 amino acids. Germline values: CDR1 SGHTA, CDR2 FQGNSA. This clonotype was seen only a few times. Its antigen remains unknown. The authors made TCR beta libraries by quantitative 5'-RACE with molecular barcodes. TCRdb used MiXCR to reprocess the 5' RACE reads, holding one entry per CDR3 protein. The sample holds about 88,000 distinct CDR3 sequences; more than 25% are singletons and the top ten take nearly 60%. The sequence was collected from a male donor with ankylosing spondylitis or in good health (not recorded which). V is TRBV7-2 and J is TRBJ2-1; TRBD1 aligns across 9 bases. The sequenced material came from blood, either unsorted or a sorted T cell fraction (not recorded which). This CDR3 reads CASSSTGTGWNEQFF. CDR3 DNA: TGTGCCAGCAGCTCAACCGGGACAGGGTGGAATGAGCAGTTCTTC.